Listed below are T cell receptor beta chains from one sample, sequenced in a study of blood T cells in healthy people across ages. TCRdb reprocessed the 5' RACE reads with MiXCR, giving one entry per CDR3 protein. This sample has roughly 1,000,000 distinct CDR3 sequences, with 25% found just once. These records were also assigned to another study, of T cells of mothers and their children.

Material: blood. These receptors came from a girl aged 2-9 years in good health. Each CDR3 is given with its conserved first and last residue. A D gene is named only where the DNA matches it firmly. Clone size, where shown, is once, few, many, or a class for clones that have expanded.

>TRBV20-1|TRBD2|TRBJ2-5|many
TGCAGTGCTAGTGGTGGGGGGGAGATGGAGACCCAGTACTTC
CSASGGGEMETQYF
>TRBV12-5|.|TRBJ2-3|.
TGTGCTAGTGGTTTGGTCGTGTCGAGGTCCACAGATACGCAGTATTTT
CASGLVVSRSTDTQYF
>TRBV4-2|.|TRBJ2-3|few
TGTGCCAGCAGCCAAGATCAAAGACAGAGGTTTAGGACAGATACGCAGTATTTT
CASSQDQRQRFRTDTQYF
>TRBV10-3|TRBD1|TRBJ1-1|few
TGTGCCATCAGTGAATCAGGGGGCGGTTTTCCTGGGGCTTTCTTT
CAISESGGGFPGAFF
>TRBV7-9|.|TRBJ1-5|few
TGTGCCAGCAGCTTGATGGACCCCAATCAGCCCCAGCATTTT
CASSLMDPNQPQHF
>TRBV7-3|TRBD2|TRBJ2-1|.
TGTGCCAGCAGCCTGACTAGCGGGAGGAGCAGCTCCTACAATGAGCAGTCCTTC
CASSLTSGRSSSYNEQSF
>TRBV20-1|.|TRBJ2-1|.
TGCAGTGCTAGAGATATGGGACCAAAATACAATGAGCAGTTCTTC
CSARDMGPKYNEQFF
>TRBV28|TRBD1|TRBJ1-2|.
TGTGCCAGCAGTTTCTCCGGGACAGGCGATGGCTACACCTTC
CASSFSGTGDGYTF
>TRBV3-1|TRBD2|TRBJ2-7|many
TGTGCCAGCAGCCAAGATCCTAGCGGGATCTACGAGCAGTACTTC
CASSQDPSGIYEQYF
>TRBV4-1|.|TRBJ2-1|few
TGCGCCAGCAGCCAAGATTGGAGTGGGACACTCTCCTACAATGAGCAGTTCTTC
CASSQDWSGTLSYNEQFF
>TRBV10-3|.|TRBJ2-1|.
TGTGCCATCAAGATGGCCGATGAGCAGTTCTTC
CAIKMADEQFF